This T cell receptor (beta chain) was documented in a study of cytomegalovirus exposure and HLA in healthy donors. Study context: Unique TCRs from HLA-typed donors, 85 million to 100 million of them, were held in an early data release. Whole-study results and caveats: Later on, a genetic analysis was performed. It linked a missense variant in DCLRE1C with V- and J-gene trimming of TCR beta.

Samples came from healthy bone marrow donors. V was pared by 4 bases and J by 7 bases, with 18 bases between. Germline V gene data show CDR1 as SGHVS and CDR2 as FNYEAQ. There are 15 residues in the CDR3. The PCR contained 60 Vbeta and 13 Jbeta primers. Source study methods: Some 11 million of the 80 million or so unique TCR beta chains counted in a later analysis were shared. Measured with immunoSEQ multiplex PCR; TCRdb has only the in-frame clones, and not every one. V and J calls and clone size are those listed in that table; D and trimming were worked out from the DNA. The data contain 150,000 or so clones, around 77% of them singletons. Concerning this clone: Its antigen is currently unknown.

This sequence was found in a woman in her 30s in good health and CMV-seronegative. The chain uses TRBV7-6 and TRBJ2-3; TRBD2 might be the D (6 bases). The sequenced sample consisted of PBMCs. As DNA, the CDR3 is TGTGCCAGCAGCTCCTTCGGCGGTGGAGGGAATACGCAGTATTTT. This codes for CASSSFGGGGNTQYF.